This entry lists 15 T cell receptor beta chains sequenced from one sample in a study of cytomegalovirus exposure and HLA in healthy donors. A multiplex PCR was run with 60 Vbeta primers and 13 Jbeta primers. Measured with immunoSEQ multiplex PCR; TCRdb has only the in-frame clones, and not every one. The table has about 120,000 clones, roughly a tenth seen once. The specimen was PBMCs. These receptors were obtained from a woman aged 18-29 years in good health and CMV-seropositive.

This clone has only a few counts. The V gene is TRBV27, the J gene TRBJ2-2, with a tentative D call TRBD1 (6 bases). Germline CDR1 is MNHEY and CDR2 is SMNVEV (reference sequence). V was cut by 6 bases and J by 5 bases, with 16 bases left in between. This CDR3 spans 15 amino acids. The CDR3 DNA is TGTGCCAGCAGCCTCGCAGGGGCGAGGACCGGGGAGCTGTTTTTT. It specifies CASSLAGARTGELFF.

J is TRBJ1-5 and V is TRBV18; D is unresolved. The CDR3 sequence is 14 residues long. Trimming stripped 2 bases from V and 1 base from J, with 6 bases between. The germline V gene has CDR1 KGHSH and CDR2 LQKENI. As DNA, the CDR3 is TGTGCCAGCTCACCAATTTTAAGCAATCAGCCCCAGCATTTT. As protein: CASSPILSNQPQHF.

The rearrangement links TRBV28 to TRBJ2-7; D is possibly TRBD2 (5 bases). Trimming took off 3 bases at V and 7 bases at J, with 16 bases between the two ends. The CDR3 loop spans 14 amino acids. Germline V gene sequence: CDR1 MDHEN, CDR2 SYDVKM. This chain's CDR3 is CASSLLVRPGEQYF. The CDR3, as DNA: TGTGCCAGCAGTTTGCTCGTTCGACCGGGGGAGCAGTACTTC.

V is TRBV28 and J is TRBJ1-2; 9 bases are a match to TRBD1. Germline V gives CDR1 MDHEN, CDR2 SYDVKM. This CDR3 region has 12 residues. V shed 10 bases, J shed 10 bases, and the junction held 10 bases outside the gene matches. CDR3 nucleotide sequence: TGTGCCACCTCCCGGGACAGGGCCTTCTACACCTTC. This sequence encodes CATSRDRAFYTF.

In DNA form, the CDR3 reads TGTGCCAGCAGCGCGGGGGGTAGCGGGAGAGGAATGGACGGGGAGCAGTTCTTC. This translates into CASSAGGSGRGMDGEQFF. This chain joins TRBV9 and TRBJ2-1; 9 bases map to TRBD2. The CDR3 loop spans 18 amino acids. Germline assignment: CDR1 SGDLS and CDR2 YYNGEE. Trimming removed 3 bases from V and 10 bases from J; junction bases left unmatched: 20.

The V gene is TRBV30, the J gene TRBJ1-2; 8 bases align to TRBD1. The CDR3 is 11 residues long. Germline values: CDR1 GTSNPN, CDR2 SVGIG (reference sequence). V was clipped by 5 bases and J by 4 bases; unmatched bases: 0. CDR3 region: CAWGQGYGYTF. CDR3 nucleotides: TGTGCCTGGGGACAGGGCTATGGCTACACCTTC.

The table lists this clone with a few counts. The chain couples TRBV30 to TRBJ1-2, with a weak D call TRBD1 (6 bases). The CDR3 totals 13 residues. V shed 0 bases and J shed 4 bases, with 9 bases lying between them. Germline values: CDR1 GTSNPN, CDR2 SVGIG (reference sequence). The CDR3 sequence is CAWSVRGIYGYTF. The CDR3 region has the DNA TGTGCCTGGAGTGTAAGGGGGATCTATGGCTACACCTTC.

The chain uses TRBV19 and TRBJ2-3; 7 bases align to TRBD2. V lost 4 bases, J lost 2 bases, and 9 bases stayed unmatched. Germline V gene sequence: CDR1 LNHDA, CDR2 SQIVND (reference sequence). The CDR3 loop spans 16 amino acids. This chain's CDR3 is CASSNRGGDNTDTQYF. The CDR3 nucleotides are TGTGCCAGTAGTAATCGGGGAGGGGATAACACAGATACGCAGTATTTT.

The rearrangement links TRBV5-1 to TRBJ2-7, with 7 bases aligning to TRBD2. Germline CDR1 is SGHRS and CDR2 is YFSETQ. The J segment lost 7 bases and the V segment lost 0 bases, leaving 7 bases of the junction unmatched. This CDR3 contains 14 residues. The CDR3 loop reads CASSLVTSSEEQYF. The CDR3 nucleotides read TGCGCCAGCAGCTTGGTGACTAGCTCTGAGGAGCAGTACTTC.

The chain is built from TRBV2 and TRBJ2-1; D is uncertain. Trimming cost V 3 bases and J 4 bases, with 7 bases left between them. The CDR3 runs to 13 residues. CDR1 is SNHLY and CDR2 is FYNNEI in the germline V gene. The CDR3, as DNA: TGTGCCAGCAGTGATAGGAGATACAATGAGCAGTTCTTC. This translates into CASSDRRYNEQFF.

The rearrangement links TRBV2 to TRBJ2-7; maybe TRBD1 (6 bases). Trimming cost V 7 bases and J 1 base, with 11 bases left between them. The CDR3 spans 13 residues. Germline V gives CDR1 SNHLY, CDR2 FYNNEI. The CDR3 sequence is CASNRDISYEQYF. CDR3 coding DNA: TGTGCCAGCAATCGGGACATTTCCTACGAGCAGTACTTC.

V is TRBV5-1 and J is TRBJ2-7; 7 bases align to TRBD1. In germline, CDR1 is SGHRS, CDR2 YFSETQ. The V segment lost 4 bases and the J segment 7 bases; nucleotides outside the gene matches: 23. The CDR3 spans 18 residues. The CDR3 sequence: CASSPVQGNPLGLGEQYF. The CDR3 bases are TGCGCCAGCAGCCCAGTACAGGGGAACCCTCTCGGGTTGGGGGAGCAGTACTTC.

A few counts support this clone. The junction does not match germline at one end; this may be a read error. CDR3 nucleotides: TGTGCCAGCAGCTTAGTAGGGACTAGCTCCCACGAGCAGTACTTC. Its translation is CASSLVGTSSHEQYF. The V call is TRBV7-9, the J call TRBJ2-7, with 9 bases matching TRBD2. Germline values: CDR1 SEHNR, CDR2 FQNEAQ (reference sequence). This CDR3 has 15 amino acids.

The V and J genes are TRBV11-2 and TRBJ1-1; perhaps TRBD1 as D (5 bases). The CDR3 covers 15 residues. V was cut by 3 bases and J by 2 bases, with 13 bases left in between. CDR1 SGHAT and CDR2 FQNNGV come from the germline V gene. In DNA, the CDR3 is TGTGCCAGCAGCTTTACATTGGGGGGAAACACTGAAGCTTTCTTT. Translated, it gives CASSFTLGGNTEAFF.

This clone has only a few counts. The chain couples TRBV5-1 to TRBJ2-1; 8 nucleotides agree with TRBD1. V was pared by 2 bases and J by 7 bases, with 2 bases of the junction left unmatched. The CDR3 runs 13 residues. From germline, CDR1 is SGHRS and CDR2 YFSETQ. The CDR3 loop is CASSLYRGNEQFF. In DNA, the CDR3 is TGCGCCAGCAGCTTATACAGGGGGAATGAGCAGTTCTTC. Using reference TRBV5-1 and TRBJ2-1 for the parts outside the CDR3, the full variable domain is KAGVTQTPRYLIKTRGQQVTLSCSPISGHRSVSWYQQTPGQGLQFLFEYFSETQRNKGNFPGRFSGRQFSNSRSEMNVSTLELGDSALYLCASSLYRGNEQFFGPGTRLTVL.